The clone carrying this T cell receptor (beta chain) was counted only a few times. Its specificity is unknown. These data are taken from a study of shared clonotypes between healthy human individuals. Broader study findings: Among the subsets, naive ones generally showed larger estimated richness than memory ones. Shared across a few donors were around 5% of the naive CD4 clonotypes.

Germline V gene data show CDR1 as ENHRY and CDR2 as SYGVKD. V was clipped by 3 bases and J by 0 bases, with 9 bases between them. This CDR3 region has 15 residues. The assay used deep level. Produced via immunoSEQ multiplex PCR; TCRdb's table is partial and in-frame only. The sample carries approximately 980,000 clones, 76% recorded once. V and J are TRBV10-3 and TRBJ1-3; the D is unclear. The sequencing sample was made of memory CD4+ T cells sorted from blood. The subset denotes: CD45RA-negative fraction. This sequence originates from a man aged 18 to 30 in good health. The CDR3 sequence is CAISEHIYSGNTIYF. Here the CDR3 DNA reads TGTGCCATCAGTGAACACATTTACTCTGGAAACACCATATATTTT.